This T cell receptor beta chain was captured by sequencing in a study of T cells in Graves' hyperthyroidism and ophthalmopathy. Patients with uncontrolled infections, other autoimmune diseases, pregnancy or lactation were excluded. RNA transcripts provided the source from which TCR beta CDR3 regions were amplified. A first-round RT-PCR of the TCR CDR3 used the HTBI primer set. TCRdb passed the multiplex PCR reads through MiXCR, listing each CDR3 protein once. The sample lists some 300,000 distinct CDR3 sequences, around 17% occurring once. The CDR3 spans 12 residues. CDR1 and CDR2 from the germline V gene are MNHEY and SMNVEV (reference sequence). Study-level points and caveats: Ophthalmopathy was model-predicted a median 6.5 months pre-onset. Separating ophthalmopathy from stable hyperthyroidism was achieved by a 13 V-J model. Blood samples included most of the expanded thyroid clonotypes exceeding 0.001.

A note on this clonotype: The target antigen is unknown. Just one base apart from a much larger clone, this may be a read error.

This sequence originates from a man under 40 with Graves' hyperthyroidism. The sequenced sample was blood. The genes are TRBV27 and TRBJ2-1; 8 bases agree with TRBD2. CDR3 bases: TGTGTCAGCGGGCCGGGAGGGACTGAGCAGTTCTTC. This codes for CVSGPGGTEQFF.